This T cell receptor (beta chain) was identified in a study of cytomegalovirus exposure and HLA in healthy donors. The study's findings and limits: According to a subsequent analysis, TCR clusters identified in the first cohort showed a tendency to co-occur across the roughly 120 validation repertoires.

Clones were read by immunoSEQ multiplex PCR, and TCRdb kept only the in-frame ones, dropping some. The sample lists some 99,000 clones; more than 70% were seen once. Remarks on this clone: Its antigen is currently unknown.

V lost 5 bases and J 4 bases, leaving 15 bases between the germline ends. CDR3 length: 14 amino acids. Germline CDR1 SGHDT, CDR2 YYEEEE. The donors were members of the roughly 120-subject validation cohort (separate from the approximately 650-subject first cohort). What was sequenced was PBMCs. The sequence was obtained from a woman between 18 and 29 years old in good health and CMV-seronegative. The chain is built from TRBV5-6 and TRBJ1-2; a weak D match, TRBD1 (5 bases). This CDR3 reads CASSHGRQTYGYTF. The DNA of the CDR3 is TGTGCCAGCAGTCACGGCCGACAGACCTATGGCTACACCTTC.